What follows are 29 T cell receptor beta chains derived from one specimen sequenced in a study of blood T cell repertoires in COVID-19. The table came from immunoSEQ multiplex PCR; TCRdb's copy has only in-frame clones and leaves some out. The table shows 65,000 or so clones, with around 87% occurring only once. The sample consisted of peripheral blood. The receptors were gathered from a human donor with acute or convalescent COVID-19. The donor label of this sample is uncertain.

The V gene is TRBV30, the J gene TRBJ2-7, with 8 bases identical to TRBD1. CDR3 length: 14 amino acids. Losses at the gene ends were 0 bases for V and 7 bases for J; bases not matched to a gene: 8. Germline-derived CDR1 and CDR2 are GTSNPN and SVGIG (reference sequence). The CDR3 loop is CAWSVKDRVGEQYV. The CDR3 DNA is TGTGCCTGGAGTGTTAAGGACAGGGTTGGTGAGCAGTACGTC.

The chain recombines TRBV7-9 with TRBJ2-2; TRBD2 might be the D (6 bases). The CDR3 has 16 amino acids. The germline gives CDR1 SEHNR, CDR2 FQNEAQ (reference sequence). V dropped 2 bases and J dropped 3 bases, with 13 bases sitting between them. The CDR3 sequence is CASSLSHGGDTGELFF. Here the CDR3 DNA reads TGTGCCAGCAGCTTATCCCATGGCGGGGACACCGGGGAGCTGTTTTTT.

The chain carries TRBV14 and TRBJ2-1; possibly TRBD1 for D (5 bases). This CDR3 is built from 14 residues. V lost 1 base and J lost 9, with 13 bases in between. Looked up from germline, CDR1 is SGHDN and CDR2 is FVKESK. The CDR3 nucleotides read TGTGCCAGCAGCCAAGCCAGCAGGGCGGCTGAGCAGTTCTTC. Amino acid sequence: CASSQASRAAEQFF.

On this clone: At one end, the junction sequence differs from germline, possibly due to a read error. CDR3 protein: CAWSVRGGELFF. The CDR3 coding sequence is TGTGCCTGGAGTGTACGCGGAGGGGAGTTGTTTTTT. This chain joins TRBV30 and TRBJ2-2; the D gene is possibly TRBD2 (6 bases). CDR3 length equals 12 residues. The germline V gene encodes CDR1 GTSNPN and CDR2 SVGIG (reference sequence).

This clone was seen once. V usage is TRBV6-4 and J usage is TRBJ2-6, with TRBD1 matching over 11 bases. This CDR3 spans 20 amino acids. V lost 5 bases and J lost 0; bases outside the gene matches: 12. The V gene's germline CDR1 is MRHNA and CDR2 SNTAGT. DNA of the CDR3: TGTGCCAGCAGTAATGAGCTATCCGGGACAGGGGGCTCTGGGGCCAACGTCCTGACTTTC. Its translation: CASSNELSGTGGSGANVLTF.

CDR3 sequence reads: CASSPTGRAYNEQFF. CDR3 DNA: TGTGCCAGCAGCCCTACGGGGAGGGCCTACAATGAGCAGTTCTTC. The chain employs TRBV4-2 and TRBJ2-1; 7 bases are shared with TRBD2. V was clipped by 4 bases and J by 2 bases; unmatched bases: 5. Germline V gene lookup returns CDR1 LGHNA and CDR2 YNFKEQ. The CDR3 is 15 residues long.

The chain recombines TRBV5-5 with TRBJ2-1; 14 bases are a match to TRBD2. Germline V gene lookup returns CDR1 SGHKS and CDR2 YYEKEE (reference sequence). This CDR3 is built from 17 residues. J gave up 9 bases and V 0 bases, and 8 bases lay outside the gene matches. The CDR3 DNA follows: TGTGCCAGCAGCTTGGTAGGGACTAGCGGGAGAGAGAGTGAGCAGTTCTTC. Translating gives CASSLVGTSGRESEQFF.

This rearrangement joins TRBV27 to TRBJ1-1; D might be TRBD1 (6 bases). Germline V gives CDR1 MNHEY, CDR2 SMNVEV (reference sequence). V was trimmed by 2 bases and J by 2 bases, leaving 9 bases between them. This CDR3 contains 14 residues. The CDR3 DNA reads as TGTGCCAGCAGTTTAAACAGGGTTAACACTGAAGCTTTCTTT. It encodes CASSLNRVNTEAFF.

The gene calls are TRBV7-2 and TRBJ2-1; 10 bases line up with TRBD1. Per germline, CDR1 SGHTA and CDR2 FQGNSA. The CDR3 loop spans 14 amino acids. With 4 bases clipped from V and 8 bases from J, the junction kept 5 bases outside the gene matches. Written as DNA, the CDR3 is TGTGCCAGCAGCTCGGGACAGGGGTACTATGAGCAGTTCTTC. This translates into CASSSGQGYYEQFF.

The rearrangement joins TRBV27 to TRBJ1-1; possible D gene TRBD1, 5 bases. V lost 11 bases and J lost 5, with 15 bases in between. Germline CDR1 MNHEY, CDR2 SMNVEV (reference sequence). This CDR3 has 12 amino acids. Here the CDR3 reads CAPHGGGTEAFF. CDR3 nucleotides: TGTGCCCCACACGGGGGGGGTACTGAAGCTTTCTTT.

The table lists this clone with a count of one. The V call is TRBV15, the J call TRBJ1-2, with D hard to call. Trimming left V 0 bases short and J 6 bases short, with 11 bases between. This CDR3 is built from 14 residues. Germline V gives CDR1 LNHNV, CDR2 YYDKDF (reference sequence). The CDR3 nucleotides read TGTGCCACCAGCAGAGATAGGAGGGTGAATGGCTACACCTTC. Translating it yields CATSRDRRVNGYTF.

The genes are TRBV11-3 and TRBJ2-7, with D perhaps matching TRBD2 (7 bases). The CDR3 totals 14 residues. The germline V gene encodes CDR1 SGHNT and CDR2 YENEEA. Trimming shortened V by 5 bases and J by 7 bases, and 18 bases separated the two germline ends. DNA of the CDR3: TGTGCCAGCAGCCCCGGAGTTGAGGGGGGGGAGCAGTACTTC. Its protein is CASSPGVEGGEQYF.

The genes are TRBV28 and TRBJ2-3, with TRBD2 matching 14 bases. The CDR3 runs to 19 residues. The V segment lost 7 bases and the J segment 0 bases; nucleotides outside the gene matches: 12. CDR1 and CDR2 from the germline V gene are MDHEN and SYDVKM. The DNA of the CDR3 is TGTGCCAGCATCTCCCAGACTAGCGGGAGGGCCTTTAGCACAGATACGCAGTATTTT. Residues: CASISQTSGRAFSTDTQYF.

The V call is TRBV18, the J call TRBJ2-7; 11 bases agree with TRBD2. This CDR3 contains 15 residues. Trimming took 6 bases from V and 8 from J; bases not matched to a gene: 12. The germline V gene has CDR1 KGHSH and CDR2 LQKENI. CDR3 region: CASSDGTSGSLKQYF. The CDR3 coding sequence is TGTGCCAGCTCGGACGGTACTAGCGGGAGCCTCAAGCAGTACTTC.

CDR3 protein: CASSPPGDGNTIYF. CDR3 DNA: TGTGCCAGCTCACCACCAGGGGATGGAAACACCATATATTTT. This chain uses TRBV18 with TRBJ1-3; possible D gene TRBD1, 5 bases. This CDR3 comprises 14 residues. Per the germline V gene, CDR1 is KGHSH and CDR2 is LQKENI. Trimming stripped 0 bases from V and 3 bases from J, with 6 bases between.

CDR3 sequence (DNA): TGTGCCAGCAGTTACCTAGCGGGTGCTAGCACAGATACGCAGTATTTT. As protein: CASSYLAGASTDTQYF. This chain links TRBV27 with TRBJ2-3; 8 nucleotides agree with TRBD2. The V gene end was trimmed by 4 bases and the J gene end by 0 bases; junction bases not matched to a gene: 6. Germline CDR1 MNHEY, CDR2 SMNVEV (reference sequence). There are 16 residues in the CDR3.

The gene calls are TRBV19 and TRBJ1-5, with D unclear. The CDR3 is made up of 13 amino acids. Germline loops: CDR1 LNHDA, CDR2 SQIVND (reference sequence). Trimming shortened V by 5 bases and J by 4 bases, and 9 bases separated the two germline ends. CDR3 bases: TGTGCCAGTAGTCTCCTCTTAAATCAGCCCCAGCATTTT. This codes for CASSLLLNQPQHF.

This clone showed up just a few times. J is TRBJ1-1 and V is TRBV3-1 (or the pseudogene TRBV3-2); D is perhaps TRBD1 (6 bases). Trimming removed 0 bases from V and 3 bases from J, with 8 bases in between. Germline CDR1 LGHDT, CDR2 YNNKEL (reference sequence). The CDR3 contains 14 residues. The CDR3 is CASSQEQGDTEAFF. The CDR3 nucleotides read TGTGCCAGCAGCCAAGAACAGGGTGACACTGAAGCTTTCTTT.

This clone appeared a single time. The V call is TRBV30, the J call TRBJ1-5, with 7 bases aligning to TRBD1. Trimming took 0 bases from V and 6 from J; bases not matched to a gene: 5. The CDR3 covers 14 residues. The V gene's germline CDR1 is GTSNPN and CDR2 SVGIG (reference sequence). The CDR3 region has the DNA TGTGCCTGGAGTGTAAGAAGACAGGGTCAGCCCCAGCATTTT. The encoded protein is CAWSVRRQGQPQHF.

J is TRBJ1-2 and V is TRBV3-1 (or the pseudogene TRBV3-2), with TRBD1 identical over 9 bases. CDR3 length: 13 residues. Germline CDR1 and CDR2: LGHDT and YNNKEL (reference sequence). J was trimmed by 6 bases and V by 4 bases; bases with no gene match: 3. DNA of the CDR3: TGTGCCAGCAGCCCCTGGACAGGGGATGGCTACACCTTC. Protein sequence: CASSPWTGDGYTF.

The chain employs TRBV10-3 and TRBJ2-5; 9 bases agree with TRBD2. Germline V gene data show CDR1 as ENHRY and CDR2 as SYGVKD. V was clipped by 4 bases and J by 3 bases; unmatched bases: 6. The CDR3 spans 15 residues. This chain's CDR3 is CAISGGRVGEETQYF. The CDR3, as DNA: TGTGCCATCAGTGGCGGGAGGGTAGGTGAAGAGACCCAGTACTTC.

V usage is TRBV29-1 and J usage is TRBJ2-3, with D perhaps TRBD1 (5 bases). Per germline, CDR1 SQVTM and CDR2 ANQGSEA. The ends were cut back, 1 base at V and 4 bases at J, with 12 bases in the middle. CDR3 length equals 14 residues. The CDR3 region has the DNA TGCAGCGTTGAAGGGTTCGCAGGGCCAGATACGCAGTATTTT. It yields the protein CSVEGFAGPDTQYF.

V is TRBV30 and J is TRBJ2-3; weak D call: TRBD1 (5 bases). V lost 4 bases, J lost 9 bases, and 14 bases lay in between. This CDR3 contains 12 residues. Looked up from germline, CDR1 is GTSNPN and CDR2 is SVGIG (reference sequence). Here the CDR3 reads CAWKEGGQTQYF. In nucleotides, the CDR3 is TGTGCCTGGAAGGAAGGCGGACAAACGCAGTATTTT.

This clone has a single count. The chain uses TRBV9 and TRBJ2-1, with 7 bases aligning to TRBD2. Trimming took 2 bases from V and 7 from J; bases not matched to a gene: 9. The V gene's germline CDR1 is SGDLS and CDR2 YYNGEE. This CDR3 has 15 residues. CDR3 sequence: CASSVGGSYLNEQFF. CDR3 DNA sequence: TGTGCCAGCAGCGTCGGGGGGTCCTACCTTAATGAGCAGTTCTTC.

The gene calls are TRBV19 and TRBJ1-3; D call uncertain. V lost 11 bases and J lost 0, with 8 bases in between. Germline CDR1 and CDR2: LNHDA and SQIVND (reference sequence). The CDR3 runs 12 residues. The CDR3 DNA reads as TGTGCCTCTGGGCCCTCTGGAAACACCATATATTTT. Its translation: CASGPSGNTIYF.

This CDR3 reads CATSGSGRGGSYNEQFF. CDR3 nucleotides: TGTGCCACCAGTGGTAGCGGGAGGGGGGGCTCCTACAATGAGCAGTTCTTC. The chain employs TRBV24-1 and TRBJ2-1, with 11 nucleotides matching TRBD2. There are 17 residues in the CDR3. Per the germline V gene, CDR1 is KGHDR and CDR2 is SFDVKD. Losses at the gene ends were 5 bases for V and 0 bases for J; bases not matched to a gene: 5.

The rearrangement uses TRBV27 and TRBJ2-5, with 13 bases aligning to TRBD2. Germline V gene sequence: CDR1 MNHEY, CDR2 SMNVEV (reference sequence). After removal of 5 bases from V and 0 bases from J, the junction contained 6 bases not matched to a gene. The CDR3 has 17 amino acids. The CDR3 DNA sequence: TGTGCCAGCAGTCCCGGGACTAGCGGGGTGTACCAAGAGACCCAGTACTTC. It yields the protein CASSPGTSGVYQETQYF.

The chain couples TRBV10-3 to TRBJ2-7; tentatively, D is TRBD2 (6 bases). Germline-derived CDR1 and CDR2 are ENHRY and SYGVKD. The CDR3 has 15 amino acids. V was trimmed by 3 bases and J by 3 bases, leaving 15 bases between them. The CDR3 DNA reads TGTGCCATCAGTGATCTCGGGCTAGCGAGCTACGAGCAGTACTTC. Its protein product is CAISDLGLASYEQYF.

V gene TRBV27 combines with J gene TRBJ2-5, with D unclear. The CDR3 length is 13 residues. Trimming left V 5 bases short and J 0 bases short, with 7 bases between. Germline loops: CDR1 MNHEY, CDR2 SMNVEV (reference sequence). The CDR3 DNA is TGTGCCAGCAGTCCTACGTACCAAGAGACCCAGTACTTC. It codes for CASSPTYQETQYF.